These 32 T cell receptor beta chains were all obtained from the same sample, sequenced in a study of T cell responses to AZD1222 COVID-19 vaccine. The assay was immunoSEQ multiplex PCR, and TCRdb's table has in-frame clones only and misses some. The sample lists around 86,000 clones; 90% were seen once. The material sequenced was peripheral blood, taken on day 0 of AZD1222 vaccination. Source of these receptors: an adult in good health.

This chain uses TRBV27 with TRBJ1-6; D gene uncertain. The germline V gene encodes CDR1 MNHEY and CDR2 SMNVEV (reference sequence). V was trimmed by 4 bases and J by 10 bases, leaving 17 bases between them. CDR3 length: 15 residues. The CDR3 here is CASSYESAMISPLHF. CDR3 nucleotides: TGTGCCAGCAGTTACGAAAGTGCTATGATCTCACCCCTCCACTTT.

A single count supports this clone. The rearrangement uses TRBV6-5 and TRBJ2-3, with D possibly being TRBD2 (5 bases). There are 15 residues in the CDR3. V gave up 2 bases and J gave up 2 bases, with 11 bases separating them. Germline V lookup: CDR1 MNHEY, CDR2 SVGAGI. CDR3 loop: CASSYAPGLTDTQYF. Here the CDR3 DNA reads TGTGCCAGCAGTTACGCCCCCGGACTCACAGATACGCAGTATTTT.

This CDR3 is CASSAGLAGGLRTDTQYF. CDR3 nucleotides: TGCGCCAGCAGCGCGGGACTAGCGGGGGGGCTAAGGACAGATACGCAGTATTTT. The chain carries TRBV5-1 and TRBJ2-3; 16 bases map to TRBD2. The CDR3 loop spans 18 amino acids. Germline V gene lookup returns CDR1 SGHRS and CDR2 YFSETQ. The ends lost 4 bases at V and 3 bases at J; junction bases unmatched: 8.

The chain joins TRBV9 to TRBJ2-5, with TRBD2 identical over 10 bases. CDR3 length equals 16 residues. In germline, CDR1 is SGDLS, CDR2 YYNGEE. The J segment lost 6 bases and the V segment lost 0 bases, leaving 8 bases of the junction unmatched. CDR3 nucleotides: TGTGCCAGCAGCGTAGATCAGCGGGGGGGCCAGAAGACCCAGTACTTC. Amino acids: CASSVDQRGGQKTQYF.

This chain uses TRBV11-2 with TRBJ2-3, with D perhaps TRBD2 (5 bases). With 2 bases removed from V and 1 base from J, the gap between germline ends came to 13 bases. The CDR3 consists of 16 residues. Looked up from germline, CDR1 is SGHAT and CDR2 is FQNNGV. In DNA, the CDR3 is TGTGCCAGCAGCTTAAGGCAGGCGGGTCGCACAGATACGCAGTATTTT. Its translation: CASSLRQAGRTDTQYF.

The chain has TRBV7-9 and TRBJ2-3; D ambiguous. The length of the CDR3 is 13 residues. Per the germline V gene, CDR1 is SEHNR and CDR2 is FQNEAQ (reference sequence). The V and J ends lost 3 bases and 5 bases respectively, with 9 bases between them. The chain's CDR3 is CASSLSQRDTQYF. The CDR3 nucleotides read TGTGCCAGCAGCTTGAGCCAGCGAGATACGCAGTATTTT. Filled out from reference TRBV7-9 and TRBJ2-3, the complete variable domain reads DTGVSQNPRHKITKRGQNVTFRCDPISEHNRLYWYRQTLGQGPEFLTYFQNEAQLEKSRLLSDRFSAERPKGSFSTLEIQRTEQGDSAMYLCASSLSQRDTQYFGPGTRLTVL.

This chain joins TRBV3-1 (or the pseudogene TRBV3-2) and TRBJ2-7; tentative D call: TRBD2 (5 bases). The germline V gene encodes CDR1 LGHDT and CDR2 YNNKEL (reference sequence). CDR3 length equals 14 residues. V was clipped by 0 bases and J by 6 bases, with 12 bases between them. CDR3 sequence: CASSQDLAAGEQYF. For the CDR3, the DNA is TGTGCCAGCAGCCAAGATTTAGCTGCGGGCGAGCAGTACTTC.

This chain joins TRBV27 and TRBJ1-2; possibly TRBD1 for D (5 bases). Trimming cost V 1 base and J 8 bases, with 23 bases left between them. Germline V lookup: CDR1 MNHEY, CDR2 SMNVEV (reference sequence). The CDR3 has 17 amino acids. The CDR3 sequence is CASSLWGTTRSRQGYTF. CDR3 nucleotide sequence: TGTGCCAGCAGTTTATGGGGGACTACGCGGTCCAGGCAGGGCTACACCTTC.

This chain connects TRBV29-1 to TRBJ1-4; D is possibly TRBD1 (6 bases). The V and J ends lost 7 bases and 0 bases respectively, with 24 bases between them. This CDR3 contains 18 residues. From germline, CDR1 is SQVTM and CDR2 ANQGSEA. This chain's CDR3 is CSALSPGGAIATNEKLFF. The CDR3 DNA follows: TGCAGCGCTCTTTCCCCCGGGGGCGCCATCGCAACTAATGAAAAACTGTTTTTT. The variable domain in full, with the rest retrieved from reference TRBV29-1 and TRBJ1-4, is SAVISQKPSRDICQRGTSLTIQCQVDSQVTMMFWYRQQPGQSLTLIATANQGSEATYESGFVIDKFPISRPNLTFSTLTVSNMSPEDSSIYLCSALSPGGAIATNEKLFFGSGTQLSVL.

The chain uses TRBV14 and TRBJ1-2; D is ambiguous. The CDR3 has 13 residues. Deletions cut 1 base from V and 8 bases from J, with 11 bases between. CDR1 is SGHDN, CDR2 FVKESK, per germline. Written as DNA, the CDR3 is TGTGCCAGCAGCCAAGGCAGTACCTGGGGCTACACCTTC. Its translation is CASSQGSTWGYTF.

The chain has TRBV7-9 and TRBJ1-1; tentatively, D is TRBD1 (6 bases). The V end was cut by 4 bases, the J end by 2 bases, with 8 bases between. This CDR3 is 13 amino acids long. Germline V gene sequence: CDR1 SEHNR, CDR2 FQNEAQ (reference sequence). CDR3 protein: CASSWTVNTEAFF. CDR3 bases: TGTGCCAGCAGCTGGACAGTCAACACTGAAGCTTTCTTT.

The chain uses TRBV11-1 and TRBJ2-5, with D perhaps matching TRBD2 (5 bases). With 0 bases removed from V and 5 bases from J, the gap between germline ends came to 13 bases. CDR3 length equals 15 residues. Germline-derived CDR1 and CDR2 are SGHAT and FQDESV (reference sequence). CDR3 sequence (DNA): TGTGCCAGCAGCTTAGCTTTTAGCGTAGGGGAGACCCAGTACTTC. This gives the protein CASSLAFSVGETQYF.

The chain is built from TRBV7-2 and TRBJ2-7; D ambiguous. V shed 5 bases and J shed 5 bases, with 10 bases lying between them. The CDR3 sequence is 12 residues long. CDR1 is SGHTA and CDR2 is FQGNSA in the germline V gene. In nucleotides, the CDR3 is TGTGCCAGCAGCATAAGGTTGCACGAGCAGTACTTC. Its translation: CASSIRLHEQYF.

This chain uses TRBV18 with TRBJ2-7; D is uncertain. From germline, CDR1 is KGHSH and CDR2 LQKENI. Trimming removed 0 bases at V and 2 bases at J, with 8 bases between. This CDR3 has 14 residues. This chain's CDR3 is CASSPPEEPYEQYF. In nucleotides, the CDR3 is TGTGCCAGCTCACCACCCGAGGAACCCTACGAGCAGTACTTC.

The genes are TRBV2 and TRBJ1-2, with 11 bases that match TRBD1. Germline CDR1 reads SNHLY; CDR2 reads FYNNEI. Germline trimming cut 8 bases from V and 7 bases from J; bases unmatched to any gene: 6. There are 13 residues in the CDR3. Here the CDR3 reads CASGGQGVAGYTF. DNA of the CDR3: TGTGCCAGCGGGGGACAGGGGGTCGCTGGCTACACCTTC.

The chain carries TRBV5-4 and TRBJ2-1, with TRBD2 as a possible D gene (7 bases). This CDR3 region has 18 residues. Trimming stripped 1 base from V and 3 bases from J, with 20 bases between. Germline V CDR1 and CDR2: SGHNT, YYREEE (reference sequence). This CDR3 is CASSLWGGGPVGYNEQFF. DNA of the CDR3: TGTGCCAGCAGCTTGTGGGGCGGGGGCCCTGTGGGCTACAATGAGCAGTTCTTC.

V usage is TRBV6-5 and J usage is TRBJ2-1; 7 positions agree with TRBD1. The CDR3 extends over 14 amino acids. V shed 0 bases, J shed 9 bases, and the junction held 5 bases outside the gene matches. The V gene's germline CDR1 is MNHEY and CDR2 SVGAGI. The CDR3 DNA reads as TGTGCCAGCAGTTACTCGAGGGGACAGAGTGAGCAGTTCTTC. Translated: CASSYSRGQSEQFF.

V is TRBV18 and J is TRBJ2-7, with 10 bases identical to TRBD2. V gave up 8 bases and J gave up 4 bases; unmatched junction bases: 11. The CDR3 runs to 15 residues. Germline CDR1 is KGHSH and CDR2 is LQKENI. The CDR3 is CASRHSSGGTYEQYF. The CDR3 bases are TGTGCCAGCCGTCATTCTAGCGGGGGTACTTACGAGCAGTACTTC.

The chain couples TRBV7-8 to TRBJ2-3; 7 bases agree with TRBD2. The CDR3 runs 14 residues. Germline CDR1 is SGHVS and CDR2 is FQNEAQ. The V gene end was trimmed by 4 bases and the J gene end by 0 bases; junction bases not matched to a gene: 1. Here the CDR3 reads CASSWGGSTDTQYF. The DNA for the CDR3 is TGTGCCAGCAGCTGGGGGGGAAGCACAGATACGCAGTATTTT.

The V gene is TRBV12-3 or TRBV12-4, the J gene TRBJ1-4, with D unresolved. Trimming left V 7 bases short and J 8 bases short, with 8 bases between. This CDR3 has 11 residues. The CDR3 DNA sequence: TGTGCCAGCACTCAAGGGGAAAAACTGTTTTTT. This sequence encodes CASTQGEKLFF.

As DNA, the CDR3 is TGTGCCAGCAGCCCCCGAACAGGGTGGAACACTGAAGCTTTCTTT. Translated, it gives CASSPRTGWNTEAFF. The chain is built from TRBV5-6 and TRBJ1-1; possible D gene TRBD1, 6 bases. V shed 4 bases and J shed 1 base, with 14 bases lying between them. This CDR3 is built from 15 residues. CDR1 and CDR2 from the germline V gene are SGHDT and YYEEEE.

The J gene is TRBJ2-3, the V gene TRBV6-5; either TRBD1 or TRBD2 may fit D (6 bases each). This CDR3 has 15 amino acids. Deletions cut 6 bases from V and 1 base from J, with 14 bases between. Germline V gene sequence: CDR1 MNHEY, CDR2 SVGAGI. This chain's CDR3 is CASRKGGVGTDTQYF. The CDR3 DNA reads TGTGCCAGCAGAAAGGGGGGCGTGGGCACAGATACGCAGTATTTT.

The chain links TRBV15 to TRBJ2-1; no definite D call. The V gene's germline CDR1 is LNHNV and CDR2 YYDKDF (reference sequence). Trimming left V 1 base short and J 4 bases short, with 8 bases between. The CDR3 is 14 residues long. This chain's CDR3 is CATSRVLLYNEQFF. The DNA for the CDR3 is TGTGCCACCAGCAGAGTACTTTTATACAATGAGCAGTTCTTC.

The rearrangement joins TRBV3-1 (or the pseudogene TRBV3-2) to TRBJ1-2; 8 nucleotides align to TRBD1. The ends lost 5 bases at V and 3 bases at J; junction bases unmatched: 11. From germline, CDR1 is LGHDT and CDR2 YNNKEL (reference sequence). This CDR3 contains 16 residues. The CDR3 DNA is TGTGCCAGCAGCGAACTATTACAGGGGGGTCACTATGGCTACACCTTC. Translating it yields CASSELLQGGHYGYTF.

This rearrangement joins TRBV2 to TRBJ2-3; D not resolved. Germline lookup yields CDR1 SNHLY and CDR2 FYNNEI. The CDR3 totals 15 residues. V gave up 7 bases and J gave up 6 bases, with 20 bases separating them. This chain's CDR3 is CASTLVIRHPDTQYF. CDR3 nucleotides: TGTGCCAGCACCCTTGTGATCCGACACCCGGATACGCAGTATTTT.

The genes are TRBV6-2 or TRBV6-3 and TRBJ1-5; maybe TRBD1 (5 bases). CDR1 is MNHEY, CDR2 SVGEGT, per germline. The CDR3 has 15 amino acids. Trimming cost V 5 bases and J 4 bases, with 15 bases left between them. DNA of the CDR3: TGTGCCAGCAGTGCCTTAGACAGAAGTAATCAGCCCCAGCATTTT. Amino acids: CASSALDRSNQPQHF.

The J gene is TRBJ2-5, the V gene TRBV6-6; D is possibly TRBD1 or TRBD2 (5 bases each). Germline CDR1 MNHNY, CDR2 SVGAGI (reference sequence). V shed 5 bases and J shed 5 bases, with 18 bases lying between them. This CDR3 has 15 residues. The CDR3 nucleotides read TGTGCCAGCAGTCAAACCCGGGGCCGAAGGGAGACCCAGTACTTC. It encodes CASSQTRGRRETQYF.

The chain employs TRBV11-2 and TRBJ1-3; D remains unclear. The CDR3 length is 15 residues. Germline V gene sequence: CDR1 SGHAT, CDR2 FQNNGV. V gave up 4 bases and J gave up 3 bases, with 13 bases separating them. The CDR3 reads CASSYPAGVGNTIYF. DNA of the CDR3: TGTGCCAGCAGCTACCCTGCCGGGGTTGGAAACACCATATATTTT.

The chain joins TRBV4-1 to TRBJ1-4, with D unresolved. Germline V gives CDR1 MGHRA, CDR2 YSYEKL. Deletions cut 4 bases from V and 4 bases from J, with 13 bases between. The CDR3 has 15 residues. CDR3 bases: TGCGCCAGCAGCCCAGTCTCAAGCCTTAATGAAAAACTGTTTTTT. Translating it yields CASSPVSSLNEKLFF.

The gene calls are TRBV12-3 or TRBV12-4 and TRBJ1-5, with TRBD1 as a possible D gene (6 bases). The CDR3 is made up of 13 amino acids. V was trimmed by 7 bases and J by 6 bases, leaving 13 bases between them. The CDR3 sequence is CASTPDSLQPQHF. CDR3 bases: TGTGCCAGCACCCCGGACAGTCTTCAGCCCCAGCATTTT.

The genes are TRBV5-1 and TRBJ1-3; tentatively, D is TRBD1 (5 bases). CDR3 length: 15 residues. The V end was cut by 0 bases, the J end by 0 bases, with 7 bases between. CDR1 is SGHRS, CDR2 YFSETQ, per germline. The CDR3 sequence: CASSLAGTSGNTIYF. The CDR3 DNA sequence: TGCGCCAGCAGCTTGGCTGGGACCTCTGGAAACACCATATATTTT.

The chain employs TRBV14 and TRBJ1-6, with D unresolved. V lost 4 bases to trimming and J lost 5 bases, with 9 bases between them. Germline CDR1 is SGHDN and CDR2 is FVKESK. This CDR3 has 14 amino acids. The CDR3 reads CASSPTLDNSPLHF. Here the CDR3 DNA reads TGTGCCAGCAGCCCAACCCTTGATAATTCACCCCTCCACTTT.